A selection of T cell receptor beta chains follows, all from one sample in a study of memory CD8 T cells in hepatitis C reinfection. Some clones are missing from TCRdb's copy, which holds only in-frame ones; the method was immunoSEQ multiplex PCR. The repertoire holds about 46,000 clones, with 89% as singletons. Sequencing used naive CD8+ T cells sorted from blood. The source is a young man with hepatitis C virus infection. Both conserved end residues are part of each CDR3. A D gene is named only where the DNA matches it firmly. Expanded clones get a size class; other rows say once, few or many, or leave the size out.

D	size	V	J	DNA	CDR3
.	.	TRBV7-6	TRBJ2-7	TGTGCCAGCAGCTCAGGGGATTCGGGACCGAGATACGAGCAGTACTTC	CASSSGDSGPRYEQYF
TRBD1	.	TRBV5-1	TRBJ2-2	TGCGCCAGCAGCTTGGGACAGGGCCTACCCACCGGGGAGCTGTTTTTT	CASSLGQGLPTGELFF
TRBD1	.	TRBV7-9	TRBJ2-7	TGTGCCAGCAGAGCAATACAGGGGATTCGGAACGAGCAGTACTTC	CASRAIQGIRNEQYF
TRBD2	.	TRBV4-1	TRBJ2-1	TGCGCCAGCAGCCAACACAACGAACCTAGCGGGAGCAATGAGCAGTTCTTC	CASSQHNEPSGSNEQFF
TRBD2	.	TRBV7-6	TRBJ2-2	TGTGCCAGCAGCCCTCCGACTAGCGGGGTGGGCGGGGAGCTGTTTTTT	CASSPPTSGVGGELFF
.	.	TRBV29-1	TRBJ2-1	TGCAGCGTTAAGGTAGGAGGGGACTCCTACAATGAGCAGTTCTTC	CSVKVGGDSYNEQFF
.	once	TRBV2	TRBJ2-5	TGTGCCAGCAGTAGGACAGAGGGGACCCAGTACTTC	CASSRTEGTQYF
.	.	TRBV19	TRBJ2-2	TGTGCCAGTAGTTTCACCGGACAGCCCACCGGGGAGCTGTTTTTT	CASSFTGQPTGELFF
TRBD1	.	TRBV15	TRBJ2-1	TGTGCCACCAGCACAGGGCAGGGGGTGGACAATGAGCAGTTCTTC	CATSTGQGVDNEQFF
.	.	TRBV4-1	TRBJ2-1	TGCGCCAGCAGCCAAGGGTATAGCAATGAGCAGTTCTTC	CASSQGYSNEQFF
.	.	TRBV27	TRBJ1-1	TGTGCCAGCAGGAGAGGGGAGGGCACTGAAGCTTTCTTT	CASRRGEGTEAFF
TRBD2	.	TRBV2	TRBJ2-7	TGTGCCAGCAGTGAAGCCACTAGCGGATACGAGCAGTACTTC	CASSEATSGYEQYF
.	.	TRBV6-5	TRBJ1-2	TGTGCCAGCAGTTACTCGCAGGGTAGTCTTGGCTACACCTTC	CASSYSQGSLGYTF
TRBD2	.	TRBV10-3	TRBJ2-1	TGTGCCATCCTGGGGGAGGGCTTTTACTACAATGAGCAGTTCTTC	CAILGEGFYYNEQFF
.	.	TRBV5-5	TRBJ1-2	TGTGCCAGCAGCTTCCGGACAGATTCCGCTGACTATGGCTACACCTTC	CASSFRTDSADYGYTF
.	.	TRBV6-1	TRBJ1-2	TGTGCCAGCAGTGGACACGGTGGACTAGATGGCTACACCTTC	CASSGHGGLDGYTF
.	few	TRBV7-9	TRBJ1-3	TGTGCCAGCAGCCCCGCGCCGGGAGCCACCGGGGGAAACACCATATATTTT	CASSPAPGATGGNTIYF
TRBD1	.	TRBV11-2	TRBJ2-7	TGTGCCAGCAGCTTAGGCCGGGACAGAGAGTACGAGCAGTACTTC	CASSLGRDREYEQYF
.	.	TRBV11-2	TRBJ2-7	TGTGCCAGCAGATTCTCACCGTCCTACGAGCAGTACTTC	CASRFSPSYEQYF
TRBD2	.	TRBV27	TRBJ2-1	TGTGCCAGCAGTTTCCGAGCCCCTGGACTAGCGACGGGCAGTGAGCAGTTCTTC	CASSFRAPGLATGSEQFF
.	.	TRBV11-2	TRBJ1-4	TGTGCCAGCAGCTTATCACCCGGGACAACGCGTTATGAAAAACTGTTTTTT	CASSLSPGTTRYEKLFF
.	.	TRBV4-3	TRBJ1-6	TGCGCCAGCAGCCAAGATCGCACGAGCTCCTATAATTCACCCCTCCACTTT	CASSQDRTSSYNSPLHF
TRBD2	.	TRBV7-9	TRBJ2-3	TGTGCCAGCAGCTTAGAAGGGCGGGGGGCCGCCGGAGATACGCAGTATTTT	CASSLEGRGAAGDTQYF
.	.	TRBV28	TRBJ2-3	TGTGCCAGCAGTTTGGGCAGCCACACAGATACGCAGTATTTT	CASSLGSHTDTQYF
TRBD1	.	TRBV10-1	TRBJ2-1	TGCGCCAGCAGTGAGGGTTTCAGGGGGTCGACCTACAATGAGCAGTTCTTC	CASSEGFRGSTYNEQFF
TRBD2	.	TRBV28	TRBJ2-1	TGTGCCAGCAGTCCCGGGACTAGCGGATGGAATGAGCAGTTCTTC	CASSPGTSGWNEQFF
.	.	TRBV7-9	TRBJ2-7	TGTGCCAGCAGTTCAAGTAACTACGAGCAGTACTTC	CASSSSNYEQYF
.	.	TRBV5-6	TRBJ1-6	TGTGCCAGCAGCGCGAGCTATAATTCACCCCTCCACTTT	CASSASYNSPLHF
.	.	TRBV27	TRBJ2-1	TGTGCCAGCAGTTCGAACCTAGGGCAGTTCTTC	CASSSNLGQFF
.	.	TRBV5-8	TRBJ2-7	TGTGCCAGCAGCTTGGCTCTCGGCGGGACCTACGAGCAGTACTTC	CASSLALGGTYEQYF
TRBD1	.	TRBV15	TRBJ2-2	TGTGCCACCAGACCCGACAGGGGCCTGAACACCGGGGAGCTGTTTTTT	CATRPDRGLNTGELFF
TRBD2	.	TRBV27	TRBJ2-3	TGTGCCAGCAGCTACTTAGCGGGAGGGGGCACAGATACGCAGTATTTT	CASSYLAGGGTDTQYF
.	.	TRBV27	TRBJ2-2	TGTGCCAGCAGTGGGCAGACCTCGAACACCGGGGAGCTGTTTTTT	CASSGQTSNTGELFF
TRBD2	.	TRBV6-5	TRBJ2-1	TGTGCCAGCAGGGCGGGAGTGGCCAATGAGCAGTTCTTC	CASRAGVANEQFF
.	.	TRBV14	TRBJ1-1	TGTGCCAGCAGCCACCTACCAAGACAGATGAACACTGAAGCTTTCTTT	CASSHLPRQMNTEAFF
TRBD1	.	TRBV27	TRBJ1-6	TGTGCCAGCAGGACAGGGTATAATTCACCCCTCCACTTT	CASRTGYNSPLHF
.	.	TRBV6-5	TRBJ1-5	TGTGCCAGCAGTTACACGGCAGGGGATCAGCCCCAGCATTTT	CASSYTAGDQPQHF
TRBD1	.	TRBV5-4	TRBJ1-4	TGTGCCAGCAGCCCTTCGACAGGGGAAGAACTGTTTTTT	CASSPSTGEELFF
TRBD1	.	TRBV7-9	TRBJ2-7	TGTGCCAGCAGCCCCCCGACCGGGACAGGGACCTACGAGCAGTACTTC	CASSPPTGTGTYEQYF
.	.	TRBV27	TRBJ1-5	TGTGCCAGCAGTTTACTTGGGGCGCGCAATCAGCCCCAGCATTTT	CASSLLGARNQPQHF
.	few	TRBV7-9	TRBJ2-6	TGTGCCAGCAGCGGGCCGATGGTTCCTGGGGCCAACGTCCTGACTTTC	CASSGPMVPGANVLTF
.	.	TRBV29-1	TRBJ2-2	TGCAGCGTTTCAGACAGCACCGGGGAGCTGTTTTTT	CSVSDSTGELFF
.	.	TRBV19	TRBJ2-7	TGTGCCAGTAGTATTTCACAGGGTTTCTACGAGCAGTACTTC	CASSISQGFYEQYF
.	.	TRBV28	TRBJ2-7	TGTGCCAGCAGTCCTTACAGAGGGAACGTGAACGAGCAGTACTTC	CASSPYRGNVNEQYF
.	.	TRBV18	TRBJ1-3	TGTGCCAGCTCACCAGCCGGTCCGGGAACTTTTGGAAACACCATATATTTT	CASSPAGPGTFGNTIYF
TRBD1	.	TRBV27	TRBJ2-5	TGTGCCACCGGGACAGGGGGCCAAGAGACCCAGTACTTC	CATGTGGQETQYF
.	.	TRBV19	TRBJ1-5	TGTGCCAGTAGTATAGTTTCGGGTCTCAATCAGCCCCAGCATTTT	CASSIVSGLNQPQHF
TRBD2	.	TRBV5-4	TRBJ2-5	TGTGCCAGCAGCTTGGGGACTAGCGGGGGGGGCGGGGAGACCCAGTACTTC	CASSLGTSGGGGETQYF
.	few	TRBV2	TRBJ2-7	TGTGCCAGCAGTGAGTGGCAGGGGCCCTACGAGCAGTACTTC	CASSEWQGPYEQYF
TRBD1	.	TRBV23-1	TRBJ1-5	TGCGCCAGCACTACGAGGGAGGGACAGGGGGCGTTGGGCAATCAGCCCCAGCATTTT	CASTTREGQGALGNQPQHF
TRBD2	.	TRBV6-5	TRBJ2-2	TGTGCCAGCACTTCCGGGGGACTAGGAGGCCTGTTTTTT	CASTSGGLGGLFF
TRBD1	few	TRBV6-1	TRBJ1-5	TGTGCCAGCAGTGAAGGACAGGGGGAATATCAGCCCCAGCATTTT	CASSEGQGEYQPQHF
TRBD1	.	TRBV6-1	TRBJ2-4	TGTGCCAGCAGCACCAGGGGACAGGTTCAAAACATTCAGTACTTC	CASSTRGQVQNIQYF
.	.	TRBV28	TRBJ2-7	TGTGCCAGCAGTTTAGGGGCCTCCTGCGAGCAGTACTTC	CASSLGASCEQYF
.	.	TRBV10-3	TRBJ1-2	TGTGCCATCAGTGAAGGGGGTAATGGCTACACCTTC	CAISEGGNGYTF
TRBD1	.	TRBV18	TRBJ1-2	TGTGCCAGCTCACCCTGGAGGGGGCCTAACTATGGCTACACCTTC	CASSPWRGPNYGYTF
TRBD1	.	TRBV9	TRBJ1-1	TGTGCCAGCAGCCCACAGGGGGGCACTGAAGCTTTCTTT	CASSPQGGTEAFF